The next 22 T cell receptor beta chains were all read from a single sample in a study of OX40 agonist ivuxolimab in advanced cancers. TCRdb's copy holds only in-frame clones and misses some; the assay was immunoSEQ multiplex PCR. The data hold some 44,000 clones, with 80% observed a single time. The sample was CD4+ or CD8+ T cells sorted from blood, taken in a trial of the OX40 agonist ivuxolimab. These receptors came from an adult with an advanced solid tumor such as melanoma, head and neck, liver or kidney cancer.

The rearrangement joins TRBV12-5 to TRBJ1-2; 7 positions agree with TRBD1. The junction had 10 bases not matched to a gene; V was cut back by 0 bases and J by 3 bases. CDR1 is LGHNT, CDR2 FRNRAP, per germline. The CDR3 has 17 amino acids. The CDR3 coding sequence is TGTGCTAGTGGTTTGGTATTAGGGACAGCCTTTGACTATGGCTACACCTTC. Its translation is CASGLVLGTAFDYGYTF.

This chain joins TRBV5-1 and TRBJ1-6, with 7 nucleotides matching TRBD1. V was clipped by 8 bases and J by 8 bases; unmatched bases: 10. The germline V gene encodes CDR1 SGHRS and CDR2 YFSETQ. The CDR3 runs to 14 residues. CDR3 coding DNA: TGCGCCAGTGCGACAGGGAATGGGGATTCACCCCTCCACTTT. The encoded protein is CASATGNGDSPLHF.

The CDR3 DNA is TGTGCCAGCAGCATAGAACAGGGGGATACCTACTACAATGAGCAGTTCTTC. Translating it yields CASSIEQGDTYYNEQFF. The chain combines TRBV7-2 with TRBJ2-1; 8 nucleotides match TRBD1. CDR1 and CDR2 from the germline V gene are SGHTA and FQGNSA. The ends lost 5 bases at V and 3 bases at J; junction bases unmatched: 12. This CDR3 is 17 amino acids long.

The chain links TRBV2 to TRBJ2-5; D possibly corresponds to TRBD2 (6 bases). The ends were cut back, 7 bases at V and 5 bases at J, with 17 bases in the middle. The CDR3 has 14 residues. From germline, CDR1 is SNHLY and CDR2 FYNNEI. The CDR3 region is CASTKSGGEETQYF. DNA for the CDR3: TGTGCCAGCACCAAAAGTGGAGGGGAGGAGACCCAGTACTTC.

The CDR3 DNA reads TGCGCCAGCAGCCCTGGGACAGGGTATTACCAGCCCCAGCATTTT. It translates to CASSPGTGYYQPQHF. The V call is TRBV5-1, the J call TRBJ1-5; 9 bases match TRBD1. Germline V lookup: CDR1 SGHRS, CDR2 YFSETQ. V shed 4 bases and J 7 bases; nucleotides not matched to a gene: 9. This CDR3 has 15 residues.

V is TRBV5-1 and J is TRBJ1-2; D may be TRBD1 (6 bases). The germline V and J ends were trimmed by 3 bases and 3 bases, with 15 bases remaining between them. The CDR3 contains 15 residues. Germline-derived CDR1 and CDR2 are SGHRS and YFSETQ. Here the CDR3 DNA reads TGCGCCAGCAGCTACGACAGGCCCGGGGACTATGGCTACACCTTC. Translated, it gives CASSYDRPGDYGYTF.

This rearrangement joins TRBV19 to TRBJ2-7; perhaps TRBD2 as D (5 bases). V lost 2 bases to trimming and J lost 6 bases, with 11 bases between them. CDR3 length: 13 amino acids. Germline lookup yields CDR1 LNHDA and CDR2 SQIVND (reference sequence). This CDR3 reads CASSIRAAGEQYF. The CDR3 coding sequence is TGTGCCAGTAGTATAAGAGCTGCGGGCGAGCAGTACTTC.

With respect to this clone: The junction departs from the called germline gene at one end, perhaps through a read error. The genes are TRBV7-7 and TRBJ2-3; D is uncertain. The CDR3 sequence is 13 residues long. Germline V gives CDR1 SSHAT, CDR2 FNYEAQ (reference sequence). In nucleotides, the CDR3 is TGTGCTAGCAGCTCGGATCGCACAGATACGCAGTATTTT. As protein: CASSSDRTDTQYF.

The rearrangement joins TRBV6-1 to TRBJ1-1; TRBD1 might be the D (5 bases). The CDR3 sequence is 13 residues long. Germline V gene sequence: CDR1 MNHNS, CDR2 SASEGT. Trimming stripped 10 bases from V and 4 bases from J, with 16 bases between. The CDR3 protein is CATQATPLTEAFF. Here the CDR3 DNA reads TGTGCCACACAGGCGACTCCCCTCACTGAAGCTTTCTTT.

The chain carries TRBV13 and TRBJ1-4; 12 bases fit TRBD1. The CDR3 runs 15 residues. Losses at the gene ends were 4 bases for V and 7 bases for J; bases not matched to a gene: 4. Germline values: CDR1 PRHDT, CDR2 FYEKMQ (reference sequence). DNA of the CDR3: TGTGCCAGCAGCTCGGGGGACAGGGGGCTTGAAAAACTGTTTTTT. Translating it yields CASSSGDRGLEKLFF.

The chain combines TRBV28 with TRBJ2-5; 7 nucleotides agree with TRBD2. The CDR3 is made up of 16 amino acids. The trim removed 2 bases at V and 2 bases at J, leaving 8 bases unmatched. Germline CDR1 MDHEN, CDR2 SYDVKM. The CDR3 reads CASSLPKPSGQETQYF. The DNA of the CDR3 is TGTGCCAGCAGTTTACCTAAACCTAGCGGACAAGAGACCCAGTACTTC. The entire variable domain, with the rest obtained from reference TRBV28 and TRBJ2-5, is as follows: DVKVTQSSRYLVKRTGEKVFLECVQDMDHENMFWYRQDPGLGLRLIYFSYDVKMKEKGDIPEGYSVSREKKERFSLILESASTNQTSMYLCASSLPKPSGQETQYFGPGTRLLVL.

This sequence joins TRBV28 and TRBJ2-1; D may be TRBD2 (5 bases). Germline CDR1 MDHEN, CDR2 SYDVKM. CDR3 size: 15 residues. Trimming took off 3 bases at V and 4 bases at J, with 13 bases between the two ends. The CDR3 nucleotides are TGTGCCAGCAGTTTTGTCGGCGGGCAATACAATGAGCAGTTCTTC. This sequence encodes CASSFVGGQYNEQFF.

The J gene is TRBJ2-3, the V gene TRBV9; 12 bases are a match to TRBD2. Looked up from germline, CDR1 is SGDLS and CDR2 is YYNGEE. The CDR3 loop spans 15 amino acids. Losses at the gene ends were 5 bases for V and 2 bases for J; bases not matched to a gene: 3. CDR3 loop: CASSWTSGITDTQYF. In nucleotides, the CDR3 is TGTGCCAGCAGTTGGACTAGCGGGATCACAGATACGCAGTATTTT.

The chain recombines TRBV19 with TRBJ1-6; no firm D call. CDR1 and CDR2 from the germline V gene are LNHDA and SQIVND (reference sequence). V was shortened by 1 base and J by 9 bases, with 7 bases between the two germline ends. This CDR3 spans 13 amino acids. In DNA, the CDR3 is TGTGCCAGTAGTATAGGGCCTAGTTCACCCCTCCACTTT. Translation gives CASSIGPSSPLHF.

J is TRBJ1-1 and V is TRBV11-3; D may be TRBD1 (5 bases). The germline CDR1 and CDR2 sequences are SGHNT and YENEEA. The CDR3 covers 14 residues. With 4 bases removed from V and 0 bases from J, the gap between germline ends came to 9 bases. The CDR3 spells CASSWRGMNTEAFF. In nucleotides, the CDR3 is TGTGCCAGCAGCTGGAGGGGTATGAACACTGAAGCTTTCTTT.

The rearrangement links TRBV6-1 to TRBJ1-5; D gene ambiguous. Between the trimmed V and J ends, which lost 3 bases and 5 bases, there was a span of 14 bases. The CDR3 has 15 residues. The germline CDR1 and CDR2 sequences are MNHNS and SASEGT. For the CDR3, the DNA is TGTGCCAGCAGTGAGTACTCAGAGGCTTATCAGCCCCAGCATTTT. Translation: CASSEYSEAYQPQHF.

The chain employs TRBV6-1 and TRBJ1-1; D gene ambiguous. The CDR3 spans 15 residues. V was pared by 3 bases and J by 2 bases, with 13 bases between. Germline CDR1 is MNHNS and CDR2 is SASEGT. In nucleotides, the CDR3 is TGTGCCAGCAGTGACCGAGGTAGGGCTAACACTGAAGCTTTCTTT. It translates to CASSDRGRANTEAFF.

Worth noting for this clone: A clone one base away is much larger, so this may be a read error. The genes are TRBV4-1 and TRBJ1-2; possibly TRBD1 for D (5 bases). V gave up 0 bases and J gave up 5 bases, with 16 bases separating them. There are 16 residues in the CDR3. Germline V CDR1 and CDR2: MGHRA, YSYEKL. CDR3 in DNA: TGCGCCAGCAGCCAAGATGGGTACAGGAGGCATTATGGCTACACCTTC. It translates to CASSQDGYRRHYGYTF.

The chain uses TRBV12-2 and TRBJ2-2; TRBD2, the table's D call, was not compared with the DNA. TRBV12-2 is a pseudogene. CDR3 length: 16 amino acids. CDR3 amino acids: CASRPSGRAFTGELFF. CDR3 in DNA: TGTGCAAGTCGTCCTAGCGGGAGGGCCTTCACCGGGGAGCTGTTTTTT.

This clone was observed a single time. V usage is TRBV7-2 and J usage is TRBJ2-7; TRBD2 agrees at 9 bases. The CDR3 loop spans 14 amino acids. Germline lookup yields CDR1 SGHTA and CDR2 FQGNSA. Trimming cost V 2 bases and J 5 bases; bases outside gene matches: 4. CDR3 amino acids: CASSLSSGTNEQYF. CDR3 coding DNA: TGTGCCAGCAGCTTATCTAGCGGGACCAACGAGCAGTACTTC.

The chain is built from TRBV5-5 and TRBJ2-2; 10 positions match TRBD1. Trimming at V came to 4 bases and at J to 1 base, leaving 7 bases not matched to a gene. CDR1 and CDR2 from the germline V gene are SGHKS and YYEKEE (reference sequence). The CDR3 has 17 residues. The CDR3 region is CASSQRTGGMNTGELFF. Here the CDR3 DNA reads TGTGCCAGCAGCCAACGGACAGGGGGGATGAACACCGGGGAGCTGTTTTTT.

The chain carries TRBV7-3 and TRBJ2-2, with D uncertain. V was clipped by 2 bases and J by 7 bases, with 8 bases between them. This CDR3 comprises 13 residues. Germline values: CDR1 SGHTA, CDR2 FQGTGA. The CDR3 region is CASSLSPDGELFF. The CDR3 DNA follows: TGTGCCAGCAGCTTATCTCCCGACGGGGAGCTGTTTTTT.